This TCR beta chain was found in a study of T cell changes during pregnancy in multiple sclerosis. V was clipped by 6 bases and J by 7 bases, with 19 bases between them. Germline CDR1 reads LNHDA; CDR2 reads SQIVND (reference sequence). CDR3 size: 15 residues. Clones were sequenced by immunoSEQ multiplex PCR, and TCRdb holds only the in-frame ones, with some missing. The data contain about 50,000 clones, 80% to 95% of them singletons. This material consisted of CD4+ T cells from peripheral blood mononuclear cells, taken after pregnancy. J is TRBJ1-5 and V is TRBV19; no definite D call. The TCR originated in a female donor in good health, enrolled as a control in a pregnancy study. DNA for the CDR3: TGTGCCAGTAGAAGTAGTCAAGACCGGCGGCAGCCCCAGCATTTT. Translation: CASRSSQDRRQPQHF. Using reference TRBV19 and TRBJ1-5 for the parts outside the CDR3, the full variable domain is DGGITQSPKYLFRKEGQNVTLSCEQNLNHDAMYWYRQDPGQGLRLIYYSQIVNDFQKGDIAEGYSVSREKKESFPLTVTSAQKNPTAFYLCASRSSQDRRQPQHFGDGTRLSIL.